The 18 T cell receptor beta chains presented below share a single source sample, sequenced in a study of T-cell memory formation after mild COVID-19. TCRdb reprocessed the 5' RACE reads via MiXCR and lists one record per CDR3 protein. The table shows approximately 430,000 distinct CDR3 sequences, with 20% to 25% occurring only once. The material sequenced was PBMCs or a T cell subset sorted from them (not recorded which). The source is an adult woman who had mild COVID-19 (a few samples of this study predate the infection). Cell type and time point are not known.

The chain uses TRBV5-1 and TRBJ1-4, with D unclear. The ends were cut back, 4 bases at V and 5 bases at J, with 12 bases in the middle. The CDR3 extends over 14 amino acids. Germline V gene sequence: CDR1 SGHRS, CDR2 YFSETQ. The CDR3 region is CASSPSGRNEKLFF. The CDR3 DNA reads TGCGCCAGCAGCCCATCCGGACGGAATGAAAAACTGTTTTTT.

The CDR3 DNA reads as TGTGCCAGCAGCACCAGGACAGGTACCTACGAGCAGTACTTC. The encoded protein is CASSTRTGTYEQYF. The chain employs TRBV5-4 and TRBJ2-7; 7 bases are shared with TRBD1. The CDR3 loop spans 14 amino acids. V dropped 4 bases and J dropped 2; count of bases not matched to a gene: 6. Looked up from germline, CDR1 is SGHNT and CDR2 is YYREEE (reference sequence).

The chain carries TRBV10-3 and TRBJ2-7; weak D call: TRBD1 (5 bases). CDR3 size: 15 residues. Germline V CDR1 and CDR2: ENHRY, SYGVKD. V lost 0 bases to trimming and J lost 4 bases, with 13 bases between them. The CDR3 DNA reads as TGTGCCATCAGTGAGTCGAATCAGGGATTATACGAGCAGTACTTC. Protein product: CAISESNQGLYEQYF.

The CDR3 region is CASSQGTSGGRGTQYF. CDR3 sequence (DNA): TGTGCCAGCAGTCAAGGGACTAGCGGGGGGAGGGGGACCCAGTACTTC. The gene calls are TRBV12-3 or TRBV12-4 and TRBJ2-5, with TRBD2 matching over 15 bases. The CDR3 is made up of 16 amino acids. J gave up 7 bases and V 5 bases, and 8 bases lay outside the gene matches.

The J gene is TRBJ1-1, the V gene TRBV3-1; D ambiguous. Trimming stripped 5 bases from V and 1 base from J, with 11 bases between. The CDR3 loop spans 14 amino acids. CDR1 and CDR2 from the germline V gene are LGHDT and YNNKEL (reference sequence). The CDR3 loop reads CASSYTARNTEAFF. The CDR3 bases are TGTGCCAGCAGCTACACCGCGCGGAACACTGAAGCTTTCTTT.

This chain uses TRBV20-1 with TRBJ2-3, with 8 bases aligning to TRBD2. CDR3 length equals 14 residues. Per germline, CDR1 DFQATT and CDR2 SNEGSKA (reference sequence). Germline trimming cut 5 bases from V and 4 bases from J; bases unmatched to any gene: 8. The CDR3 coding sequence is TGCAGTGCTGGGAGCGGGAGCCCCCCAGATACGCAGTATTTT. Translated, it gives CSAGSGSPPDTQYF.

This clonotype was counted between two and nine times. V and J are TRBV20-1 and TRBJ2-3, with D tentatively TRBD2 (6 bases). Trimming removed 2 bases at V and 0 bases at J, with 9 bases between. Germline CDR1 and CDR2: DFQATT and SNEGSKA (reference sequence). This CDR3 has 14 residues. The CDR3 reads CSARSGGSTDTQYF. In nucleotides, the CDR3 is TGCAGTGCTAGATCTGGAGGGAGCACAGATACGCAGTATTTT.

This clonotype occurred a few times. V gene TRBV12-3 or TRBV12-4 combines with J gene TRBJ2-2; tentative D call: TRBD2 (6 bases). This CDR3 has 16 residues. Trimming cost V 6 bases and J 6 bases, with 20 bases left between them. CDR3 DNA sequence: TGTGCCAGCAGACCTCCTAGGGGACTCTCGGCCGGGGAGCTGTTTTTT. This translates into CASRPPRGLSAGELFF.

This clonotype was detected only a few times. The chain couples TRBV5-1 to TRBJ2-7, with D possibly TRBD1 on 6 matching bases. The length of the CDR3 is 12 residues. Germline CDR1 reads SGHRS; CDR2 reads YFSETQ. V was shortened by 5 bases and J by 5 bases, with 11 bases between the two germline ends. CDR3 residues: CASRQGFDEQYF. The CDR3 DNA reads as TGCGCCAGCAGACAGGGTTTTGACGAGCAGTACTTC.

This clonotype has a count of ten or more. The chain joins TRBV29-1 to TRBJ1-5; TRBD1 matches at 9 bases. Trimming took 4 bases from V and 5 from J; bases not matched to a gene: 3. The CDR3 is 13 residues long. Germline loops: CDR1 SQVTM, CDR2 ANQGSEA. CDR3: CSVGWTGDQPQHF. CDR3 coding DNA: TGCAGCGTTGGGTGGACAGGGGATCAGCCCCAGCATTTT.

The table lists this clonotype with many counts. V and J are TRBV4-3 and TRBJ1-5; perhaps TRBD1 as D (5 bases). V lost 0 bases and J 6 bases, leaving 12 bases between the germline ends. This CDR3 comprises 15 residues. Germline loops: CDR1 LGHNA, CDR2 YSLEER. The CDR3: CASSQDWQGGQPQHF. The CDR3 DNA sequence: TGCGCCAGCAGCCAAGATTGGCAGGGAGGTCAGCCCCAGCATTTT.

This chain uses TRBV6-6 with TRBJ1-1; D not certain. In germline, CDR1 is MNHNY, CDR2 SVGAGI (reference sequence). Trimming stripped 7 bases from V and 8 bases from J, with 11 bases between. The CDR3 is 11 residues long. The CDR3 DNA reads TGTGCCAGCATCCCGGTCCCAGAAGCTTTCTTT. Residues: CASIPVPEAFF.

This clonotype was seen a few times. The rearrangement joins TRBV4-2 to TRBJ2-1, with TRBD2 identical over 7 bases. CDR1 is LGHNA, CDR2 YNFKEQ, per germline. With V trimmed by 4 bases and J by 5 bases, 8 bases remained unmatched. This CDR3 is 15 amino acids long. CDR3 DNA sequence: TGTGCCAGCAGCCCGACTAGCAGGACCCACAATGAGCAGTTCTTC. It is translated as CASSPTSRTHNEQFF.

This chain joins TRBV15 and TRBJ2-3; the D gene is possibly TRBD2 (5 bases). This CDR3 is built from 16 residues. Germline CDR1 and CDR2: LNHNV and YYDKDF (reference sequence). V was pared by 0 bases and J by 0 bases, with 10 bases between. CDR3 in amino acids: CATSRDALVSTDTQYF. As DNA, the CDR3 is TGTGCCACCAGCAGAGATGCACTAGTGAGCACAGATACGCAGTATTTT.

This clonotype has a handful of counts. The gene calls are TRBV5-1 and TRBJ2-3, with D tentatively TRBD1 or TRBD2 (6 bases each). In germline, CDR1 is SGHRS, CDR2 YFSETQ. The CDR3 consists of 14 residues. With 0 bases removed from V and 5 bases from J, the gap between germline ends came to 10 bases. In DNA, the CDR3 is TGCGCCAGCAGCTTGGAGGGGGGCGGAGATACGCAGTATTTT. Its translation is CASSLEGGGDTQYF.

This clonotype was observed a handful of times. This chain joins TRBV11-2 and TRBJ2-7, with 9 bases identical to TRBD2. The CDR3 contains 14 residues. Germline CDR1 SGHAT, CDR2 FQNNGV. V trimming: 10 bases; J trimming: 6 bases; junction bases outside the gene matches: 13. This chain's CDR3 is CATSQSSGTIEQYF. CDR3 nucleotides: TGTGCCACCTCTCAGTCTAGCGGGACAATCGAGCAGTACTTC.

This clonotype was observed a few times. The J gene is TRBJ2-4, the V gene TRBV7-2; D gene ambiguous. Deletions cut 5 bases from V and 3 bases from J, with 23 bases between. Germline CDR1 is SGHTA and CDR2 is FQGNSA. The CDR3 has 18 amino acids. CDR3 nucleotides: TGTGCCAGCAGCGCCATGAGTGTCGGCCTCCCCCTCAAAAACATTCAGTACTTC. Translation gives CASSAMSVGLPLKNIQYF.

The V and J genes are TRBV6-5 and TRBJ2-3; D is unclear. V lost 0 bases, J lost 0 bases, and 16 bases lay in between. CDR3 length: 18 amino acids. Germline assignment: CDR1 MNHEY and CDR2 SVGAGI. The CDR3 sequence: CASSYSKTPGFSTDTQYF. CDR3 DNA: TGTGCCAGCAGTTACTCGAAGACTCCGGGTTTCAGCACAGATACGCAGTATTTT.